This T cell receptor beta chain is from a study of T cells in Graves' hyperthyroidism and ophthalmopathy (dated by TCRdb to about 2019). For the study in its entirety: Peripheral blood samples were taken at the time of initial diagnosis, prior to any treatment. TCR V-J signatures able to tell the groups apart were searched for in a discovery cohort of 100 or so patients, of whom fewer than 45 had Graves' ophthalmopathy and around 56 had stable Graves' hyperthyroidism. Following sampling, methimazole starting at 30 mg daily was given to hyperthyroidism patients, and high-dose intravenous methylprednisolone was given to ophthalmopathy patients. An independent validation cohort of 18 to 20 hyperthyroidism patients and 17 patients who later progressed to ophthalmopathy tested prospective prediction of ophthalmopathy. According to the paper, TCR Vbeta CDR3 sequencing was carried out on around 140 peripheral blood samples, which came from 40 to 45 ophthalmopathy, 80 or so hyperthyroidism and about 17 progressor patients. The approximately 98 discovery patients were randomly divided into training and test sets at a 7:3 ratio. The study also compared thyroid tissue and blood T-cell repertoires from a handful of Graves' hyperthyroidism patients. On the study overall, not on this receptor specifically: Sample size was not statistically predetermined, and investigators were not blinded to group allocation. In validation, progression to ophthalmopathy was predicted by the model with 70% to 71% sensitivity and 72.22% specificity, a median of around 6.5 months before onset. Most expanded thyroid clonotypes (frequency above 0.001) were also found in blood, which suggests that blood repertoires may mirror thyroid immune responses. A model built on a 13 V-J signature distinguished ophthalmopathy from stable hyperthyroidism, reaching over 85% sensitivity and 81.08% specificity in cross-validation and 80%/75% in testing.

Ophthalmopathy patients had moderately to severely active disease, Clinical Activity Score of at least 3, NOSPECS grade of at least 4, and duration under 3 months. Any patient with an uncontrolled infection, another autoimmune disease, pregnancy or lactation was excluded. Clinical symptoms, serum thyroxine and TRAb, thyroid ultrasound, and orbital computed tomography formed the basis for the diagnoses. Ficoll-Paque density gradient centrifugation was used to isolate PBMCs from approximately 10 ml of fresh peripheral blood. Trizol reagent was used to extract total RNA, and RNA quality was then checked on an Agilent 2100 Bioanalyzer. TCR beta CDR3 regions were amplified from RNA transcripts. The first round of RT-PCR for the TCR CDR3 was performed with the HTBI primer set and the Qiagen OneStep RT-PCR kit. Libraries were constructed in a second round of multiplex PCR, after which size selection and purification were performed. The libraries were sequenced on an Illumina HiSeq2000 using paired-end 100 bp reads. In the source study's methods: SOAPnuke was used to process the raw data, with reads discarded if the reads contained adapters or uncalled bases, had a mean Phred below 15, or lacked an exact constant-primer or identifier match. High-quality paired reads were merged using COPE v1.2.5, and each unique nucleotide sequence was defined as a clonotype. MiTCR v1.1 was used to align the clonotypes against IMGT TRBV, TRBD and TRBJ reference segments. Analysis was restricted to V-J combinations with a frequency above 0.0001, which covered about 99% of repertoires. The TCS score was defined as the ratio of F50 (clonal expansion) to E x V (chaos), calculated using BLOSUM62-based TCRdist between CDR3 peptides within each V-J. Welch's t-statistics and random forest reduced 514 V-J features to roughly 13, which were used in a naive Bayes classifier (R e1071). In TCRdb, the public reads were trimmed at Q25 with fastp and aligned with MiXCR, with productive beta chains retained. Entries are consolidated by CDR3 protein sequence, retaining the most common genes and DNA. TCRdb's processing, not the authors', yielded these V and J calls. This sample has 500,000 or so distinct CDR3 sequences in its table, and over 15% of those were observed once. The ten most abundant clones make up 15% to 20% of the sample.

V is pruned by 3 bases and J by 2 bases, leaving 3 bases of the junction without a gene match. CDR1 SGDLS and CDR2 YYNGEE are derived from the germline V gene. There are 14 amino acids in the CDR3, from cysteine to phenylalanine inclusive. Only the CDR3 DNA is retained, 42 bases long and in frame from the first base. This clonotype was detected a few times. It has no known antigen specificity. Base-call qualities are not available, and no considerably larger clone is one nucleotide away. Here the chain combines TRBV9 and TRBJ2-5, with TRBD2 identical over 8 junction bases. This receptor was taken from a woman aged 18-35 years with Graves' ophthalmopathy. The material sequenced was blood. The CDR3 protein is CASSGSGVQETQYF. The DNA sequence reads TGTGCCAGCAGCGGTAGCGGGGTACAAGAGACCCAGTACTTC.